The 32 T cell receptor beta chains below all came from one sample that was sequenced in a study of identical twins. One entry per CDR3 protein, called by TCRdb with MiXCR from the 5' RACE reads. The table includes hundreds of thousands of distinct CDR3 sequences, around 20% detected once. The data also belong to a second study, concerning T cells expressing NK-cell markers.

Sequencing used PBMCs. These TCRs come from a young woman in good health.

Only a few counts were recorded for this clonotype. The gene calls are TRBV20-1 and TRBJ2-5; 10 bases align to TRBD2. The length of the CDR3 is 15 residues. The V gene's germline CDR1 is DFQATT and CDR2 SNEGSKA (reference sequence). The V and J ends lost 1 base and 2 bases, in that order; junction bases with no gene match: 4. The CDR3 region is CSARALAGKQETQYF. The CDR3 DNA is TGCAGTGCTAGAGCACTAGCGGGGAAACAAGAGACCCAGTACTTC.

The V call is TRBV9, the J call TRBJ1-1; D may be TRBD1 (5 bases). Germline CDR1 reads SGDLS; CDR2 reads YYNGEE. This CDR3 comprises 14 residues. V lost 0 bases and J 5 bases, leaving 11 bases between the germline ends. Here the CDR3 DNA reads TGTGCCAGCAGCGTAGGGGGGGGAGGAACTGAAGCTTTCTTT. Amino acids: CASSVGGGGTEAFF.

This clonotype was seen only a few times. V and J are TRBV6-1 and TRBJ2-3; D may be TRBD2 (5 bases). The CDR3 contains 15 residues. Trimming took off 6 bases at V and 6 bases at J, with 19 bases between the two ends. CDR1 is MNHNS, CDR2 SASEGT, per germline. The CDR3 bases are TGTGCCAGCAGCCTCAACGCGGGCCTTAGGGATACGCAGTATTTT. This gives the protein CASSLNAGLRDTQYF.

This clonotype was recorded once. CDR3: CASSPMGQGSTDTQYF. CDR3 DNA sequence: TGTGCCAGCAGCCCCATGGGACAGGGGAGCACAGATACGCAGTATTTT. The chain carries TRBV7-8 and TRBJ2-3; 10 bases fit TRBD1. The germline V gene encodes CDR1 SGHVS and CDR2 FQNEAQ. The CDR3 spans 16 residues. J was trimmed by 0 bases and V by 5 bases; bases with no gene match: 5. Full variable domain (remainder filled in from reference TRBV7-8 and TRBJ2-3): GAGVSQSPRYKVAKRGQDVALRCDPISGHVSLFWYQQALGQGPEFLTYFQNEAQLDKSGLPSDRFFAERPEGSVSTLKIQRTQQEDSAVYLCASSPMGQGSTDTQYFGPGTRLTVL.

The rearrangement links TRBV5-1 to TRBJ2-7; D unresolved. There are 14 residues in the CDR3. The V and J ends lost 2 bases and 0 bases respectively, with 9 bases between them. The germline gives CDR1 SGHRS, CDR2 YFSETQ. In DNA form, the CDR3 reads TGCGCCAGCAGCTTCAGCTCAACCTCCTACGAGCAGTACTTC. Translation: CASSFSSTSYEQYF.

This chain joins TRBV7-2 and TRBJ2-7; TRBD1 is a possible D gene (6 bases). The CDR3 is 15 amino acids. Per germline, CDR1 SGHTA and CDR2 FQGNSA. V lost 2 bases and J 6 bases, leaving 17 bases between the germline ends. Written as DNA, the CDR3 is TGTGCCAGCAGCTTAACAGGGAGCCCGGGGAGCGAGCAGTACTTC. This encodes CASSLTGSPGSEQYF.

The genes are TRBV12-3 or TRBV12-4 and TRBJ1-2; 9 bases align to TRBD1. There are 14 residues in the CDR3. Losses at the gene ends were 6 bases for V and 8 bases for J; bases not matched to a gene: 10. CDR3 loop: CASSIGQGTAGYTF. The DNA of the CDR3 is TGTGCCAGCAGCATAGGACAGGGGACCGCCGGCTACACCTTC.

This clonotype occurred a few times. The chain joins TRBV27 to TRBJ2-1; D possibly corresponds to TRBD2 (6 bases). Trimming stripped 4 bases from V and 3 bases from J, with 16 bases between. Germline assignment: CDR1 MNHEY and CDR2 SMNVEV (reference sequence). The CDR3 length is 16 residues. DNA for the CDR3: TGTGCCAGCAGTTACCCCGGGGGAAGTGGCTACAATGAGCAGTTCTTC. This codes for CASSYPGGSGYNEQFF.

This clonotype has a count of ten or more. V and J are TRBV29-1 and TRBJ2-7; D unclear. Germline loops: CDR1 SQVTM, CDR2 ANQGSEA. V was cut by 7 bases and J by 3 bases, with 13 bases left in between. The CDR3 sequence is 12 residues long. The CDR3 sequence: CSGVIHGYEQYF. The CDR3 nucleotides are TGCAGCGGGGTCATCCACGGCTACGAGCAGTACTTC.

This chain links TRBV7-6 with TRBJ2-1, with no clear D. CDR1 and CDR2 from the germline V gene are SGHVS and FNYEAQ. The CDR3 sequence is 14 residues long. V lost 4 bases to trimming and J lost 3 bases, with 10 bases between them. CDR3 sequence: CASSYGRRYNEQFF. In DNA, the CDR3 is TGTGCCAGCAGCTATGGACGGCGCTACAATGAGCAGTTCTTC.

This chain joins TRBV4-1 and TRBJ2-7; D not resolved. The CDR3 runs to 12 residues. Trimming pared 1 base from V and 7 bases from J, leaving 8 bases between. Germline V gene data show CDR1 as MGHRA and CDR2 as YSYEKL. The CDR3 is CASSQGMGEQYF. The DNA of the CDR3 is TGCGCCAGCAGCCAAGGAATGGGGGAGCAGTACTTC.

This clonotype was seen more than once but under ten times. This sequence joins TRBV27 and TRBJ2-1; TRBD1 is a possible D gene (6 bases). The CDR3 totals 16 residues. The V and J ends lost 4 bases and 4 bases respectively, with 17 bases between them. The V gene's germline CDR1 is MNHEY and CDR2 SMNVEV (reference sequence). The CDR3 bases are TGTGCCAGCAGTTGGGTGGCGAGTCAGGGGTACAATGAGCAGTTCTTC. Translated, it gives CASSWVASQGYNEQFF.

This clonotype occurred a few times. CDR3 DNA: TGTGCCAGCAGCAGACGACTAGCGGGAGGAATAGAGACCCAGTACTTC. It is translated as CASSRRLAGGIETQYF. The gene calls are TRBV9 and TRBJ2-5, with 13 bases fitting TRBD2. The ends lost 4 bases at V and 4 bases at J; junction bases unmatched: 7. Germline V lookup: CDR1 SGDLS, CDR2 YYNGEE. This CDR3 is built from 16 residues. Supplemented by reference TRBV9 and TRBJ2-5, the full variable domain reads DSGVTQTPKHLITATGQRVTLRCSPRSGDLSVYWYQQSLDQGLQFLIQYYNGEERAKGNILERFSAQQFPDLHSELNLSSLELGDSALYFCASSRRLAGGIETQYFGPGTRLLVL.

The CDR3 protein is CASSPPGGISPLHF. As DNA, the CDR3 is TGTGCCAGCAGTCCGCCCGGGGGAATTTCACCCCTCCACTTT. The chain combines TRBV27 with TRBJ1-6, with a tentative D call TRBD1 (5 bases). Trimming took off 5 bases at V and 9 bases at J, with 14 bases between the two ends. This CDR3 has 14 residues. Germline CDR1 and CDR2: MNHEY and SMNVEV (reference sequence).

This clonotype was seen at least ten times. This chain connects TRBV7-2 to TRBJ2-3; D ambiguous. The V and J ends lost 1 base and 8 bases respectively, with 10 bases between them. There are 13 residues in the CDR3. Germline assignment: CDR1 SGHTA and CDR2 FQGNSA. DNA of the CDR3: TGTGCCAGCAGCTTAGGGCAGTTGCGTACGCAGTATTTT. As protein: CASSLGQLRTQYF.

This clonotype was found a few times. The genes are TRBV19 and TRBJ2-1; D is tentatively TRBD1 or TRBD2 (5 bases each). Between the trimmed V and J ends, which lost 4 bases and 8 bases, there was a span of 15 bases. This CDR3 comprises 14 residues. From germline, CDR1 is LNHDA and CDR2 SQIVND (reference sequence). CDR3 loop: CASSTWGFSDEQFF. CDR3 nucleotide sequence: TGTGCCAGTAGTACCTGGGGGTTTAGCGATGAGCAGTTCTTC.

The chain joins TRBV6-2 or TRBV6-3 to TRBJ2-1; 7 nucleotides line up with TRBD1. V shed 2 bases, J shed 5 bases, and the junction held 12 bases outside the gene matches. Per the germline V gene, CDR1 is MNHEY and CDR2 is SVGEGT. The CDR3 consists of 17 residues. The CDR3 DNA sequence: TGTGCCAGCAGTTACGCCCGGGACAGATACATGGACAATGAGCAGTTCTTC. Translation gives CASSYARDRYMDNEQFF.

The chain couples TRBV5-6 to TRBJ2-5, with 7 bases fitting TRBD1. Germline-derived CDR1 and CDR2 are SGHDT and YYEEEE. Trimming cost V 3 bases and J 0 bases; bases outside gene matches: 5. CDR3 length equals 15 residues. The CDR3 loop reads CASSSVRGYQETQYF. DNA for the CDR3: TGTGCCAGCAGCTCGGTCAGGGGGTACCAAGAGACCCAGTACTTC.

The CDR3 sequence: CSATIQSSGNTIYF. The DNA for the CDR3 is TGCAGTGCTACCATCCAGAGCTCTGGAAACACCATATATTTT. The chain links TRBV20-1 to TRBJ1-3; no clear D. This CDR3 comprises 14 residues. V lost 4 bases and J 0 bases, leaving 10 bases between the germline ends. Germline CDR1 and CDR2: DFQATT and SNEGSKA (reference sequence).

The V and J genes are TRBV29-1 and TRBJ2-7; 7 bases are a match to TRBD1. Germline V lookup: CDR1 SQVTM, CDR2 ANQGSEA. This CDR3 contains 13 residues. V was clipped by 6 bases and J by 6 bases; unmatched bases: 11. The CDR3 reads CSVAGTEGSEQYF. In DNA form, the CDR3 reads TGCAGCGTAGCCGGGACAGAGGGCTCCGAGCAGTACTTC.

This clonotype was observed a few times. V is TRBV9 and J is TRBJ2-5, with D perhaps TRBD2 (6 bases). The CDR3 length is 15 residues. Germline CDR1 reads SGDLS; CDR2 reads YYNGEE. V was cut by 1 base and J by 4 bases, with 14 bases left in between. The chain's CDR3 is CASSVSGSKGETQYF. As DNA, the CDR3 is TGTGCCAGCAGCGTATCCGGGAGTAAAGGAGAGACCCAGTACTTC.

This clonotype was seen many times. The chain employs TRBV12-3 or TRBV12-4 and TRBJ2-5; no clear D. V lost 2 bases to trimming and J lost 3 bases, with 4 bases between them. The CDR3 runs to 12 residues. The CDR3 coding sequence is TGTGCCAGCAGTTTACGGGAAGAGACCCAGTACTTC. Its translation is CASSLREETQYF.

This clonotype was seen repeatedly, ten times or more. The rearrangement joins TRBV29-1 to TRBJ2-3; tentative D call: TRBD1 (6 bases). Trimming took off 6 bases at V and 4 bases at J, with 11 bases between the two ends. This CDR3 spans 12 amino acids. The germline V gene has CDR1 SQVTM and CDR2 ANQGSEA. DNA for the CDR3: TGCAGCGTAATGACAGGTTCAGATACGCAGTATTTT. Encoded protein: CSVMTGSDTQYF.

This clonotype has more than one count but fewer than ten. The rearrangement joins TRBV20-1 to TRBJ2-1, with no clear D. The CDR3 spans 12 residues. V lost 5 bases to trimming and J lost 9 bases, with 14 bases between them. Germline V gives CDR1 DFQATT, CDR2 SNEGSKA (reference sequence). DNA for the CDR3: TGCAGTGCTGTGGCGCGATCGGGTGAGCAGTTCTTC. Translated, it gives CSAVARSGEQFF.

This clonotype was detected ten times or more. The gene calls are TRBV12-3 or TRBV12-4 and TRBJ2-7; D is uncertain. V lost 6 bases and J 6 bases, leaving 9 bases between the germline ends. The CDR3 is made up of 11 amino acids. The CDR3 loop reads CASRLTAEQYF. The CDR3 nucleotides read TGTGCCAGCAGACTTACAGCCGAGCAGTACTTC.

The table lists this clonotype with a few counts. Here the CDR3 DNA reads TGTGCCAGCAGTTACCGACAGGACAGGGTCAATGAGCAGTTCTTC. Its protein is CASSYRQDRVNEQFF. V gene TRBV6-5 combines with J gene TRBJ2-1, with 8 bases lining up with TRBD1. Unmatched junction bases numbered 6, after V lost 2 bases and J lost 6 bases. The length of the CDR3 is 15 residues. From germline, CDR1 is MNHEY and CDR2 SVGAGI.

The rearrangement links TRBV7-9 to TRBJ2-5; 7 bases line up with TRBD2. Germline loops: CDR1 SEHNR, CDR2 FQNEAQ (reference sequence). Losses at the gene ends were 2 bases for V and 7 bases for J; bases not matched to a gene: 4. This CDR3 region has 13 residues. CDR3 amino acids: CASSLSGGRTQYF. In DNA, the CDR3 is TGTGCCAGCAGCTTATCGGGGGGACGGACCCAGTACTTC.

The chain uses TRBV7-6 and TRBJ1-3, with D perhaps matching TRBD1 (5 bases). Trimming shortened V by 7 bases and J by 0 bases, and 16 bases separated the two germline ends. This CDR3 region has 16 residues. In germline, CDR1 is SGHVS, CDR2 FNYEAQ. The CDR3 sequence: CASTPWGVGSGNTIYF. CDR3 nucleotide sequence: TGTGCCAGCACCCCCTGGGGCGTTGGCTCTGGAAACACCATATATTTT.

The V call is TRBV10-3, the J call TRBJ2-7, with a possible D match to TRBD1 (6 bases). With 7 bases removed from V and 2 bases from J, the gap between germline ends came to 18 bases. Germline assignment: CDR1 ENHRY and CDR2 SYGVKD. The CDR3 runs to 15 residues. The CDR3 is CAIKRGHREPYEQYF. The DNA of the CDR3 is TGTGCCATCAAGAGAGGTCACAGGGAACCCTACGAGCAGTACTTC.

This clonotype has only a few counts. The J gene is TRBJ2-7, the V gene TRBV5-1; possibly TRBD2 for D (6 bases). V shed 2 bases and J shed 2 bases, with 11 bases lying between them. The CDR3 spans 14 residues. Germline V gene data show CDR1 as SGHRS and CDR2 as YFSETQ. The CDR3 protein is CASSLAGRAYEQYF. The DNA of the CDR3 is TGCGCCAGCAGCTTAGCCGGGAGAGCCTACGAGCAGTACTTC.

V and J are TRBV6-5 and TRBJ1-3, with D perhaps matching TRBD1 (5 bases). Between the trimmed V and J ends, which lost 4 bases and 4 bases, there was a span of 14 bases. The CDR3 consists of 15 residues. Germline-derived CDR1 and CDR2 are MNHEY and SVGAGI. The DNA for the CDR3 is TGTGCCAGCAGTTTGATCCAGGGTGGCGGAAACACCATATATTTT. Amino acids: CASSLIQGGGNTIYF.

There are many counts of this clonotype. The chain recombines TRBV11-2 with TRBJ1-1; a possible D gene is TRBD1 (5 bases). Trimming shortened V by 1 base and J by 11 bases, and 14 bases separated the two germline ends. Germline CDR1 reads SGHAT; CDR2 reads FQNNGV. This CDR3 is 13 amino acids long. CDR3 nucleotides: TGTGCCAGCAGCTTAGTAAAGTCGGGGGGTGCTTTCTTT. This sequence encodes CASSLVKSGGAFF.